The clone carrying this T cell receptor beta chain is categorized as medium-sized (0.01 to 0.1%). The antigen remains unidentified. The CDR3 is 15 residues long. V dropped 3 bases and J dropped 5; count of bases not matched to a gene: 9. Germline CDR1 reads LNHDA; CDR2 reads SQIVND (reference sequence). This record comes from a study of T and B cells in COVID-19 patients. Study-wide context: Blood was sampled from COVID-19 patients who were either actively infected or recovered. Of over 19 active-infection patients, 12 were critically ill with mechanical ventilation or extracorporeal membrane oxygenation. Study findings and constraints: Highly clonal in active COVID-19, TRB repertoires exceeded healthy-donor diversity and richness at recovery.

TRB rearrangements were amplified by multiplex PCR with BIOMED2 TRB-A/B primers. Using its own MiXCR run on the multiplex PCR reads, TCRdb lists one record per CDR3 protein. The repertoire includes about 3,900 distinct CDR3 sequences, less than 25% of them detected once, and 15% to 20% sits in the top ten. TRB was amplified from about 250-500 ng of blood genomic DNA. The chain has TRBV19 and TRBJ1-1, with 7 bases matching TRBD1. The sequenced sample consisted of blood. The origin of this receptor is a human donor with active COVID-19. CDR3 protein: CASSIQGGQITEAFF. The CDR3, as DNA: TGTGCCAGTAGTATCCAGGGGGGGCAAATAACTGAAGCTTTCTTT.